This T cell receptor beta chain was identified during a study of shared clonotypes between healthy human individuals. A note on this clone: Its specificity is unknown.

A deep-level run was used for the assay. TCRdb's copy holds only in-frame clones and misses some; the assay was immunoSEQ multiplex PCR. Of a few hundred thousand clones in the sample, roughly 70% were seen once. The split of CD4+ cells yielded CD45RA+ naive and CD45RA-negative memory subsets. V lost 1 base and J 11 bases, leaving 9 bases between the germline ends. Germline CDR1 is GTSNPN and CDR2 is SVGIG (reference sequence). The CDR3 has 11 residues. Study-wide results and caveats: Clonotypes shared by all four donors outscored non-shared clonotypes in generation probability.

The TCR was taken from a man aged 25 to 40 in good health. The material sequenced was memory CD4+ T cells sorted from blood. Subset meaning: CD45RA-negative fraction. The V gene is TRBV30, the J gene TRBJ1-3, with D possibly being TRBD1 (6 bases). CDR3 in amino acids: CAWSGDNPIYF. CDR3 coding DNA: TGTGCCTGGAGTGGGGACAACCCCATATATTTT.